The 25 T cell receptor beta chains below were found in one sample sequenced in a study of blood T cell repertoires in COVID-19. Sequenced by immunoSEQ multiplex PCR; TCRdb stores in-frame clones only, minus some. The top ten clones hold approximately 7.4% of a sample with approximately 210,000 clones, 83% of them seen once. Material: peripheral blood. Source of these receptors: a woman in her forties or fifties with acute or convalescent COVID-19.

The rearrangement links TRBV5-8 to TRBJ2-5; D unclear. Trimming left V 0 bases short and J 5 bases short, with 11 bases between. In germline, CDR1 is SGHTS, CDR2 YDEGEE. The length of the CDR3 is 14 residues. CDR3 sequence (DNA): TGTGCCAGCAGCTTGGCTTTGGGCAGGGAGACCCAGTACTTC. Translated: CASSLALGRETQYF.

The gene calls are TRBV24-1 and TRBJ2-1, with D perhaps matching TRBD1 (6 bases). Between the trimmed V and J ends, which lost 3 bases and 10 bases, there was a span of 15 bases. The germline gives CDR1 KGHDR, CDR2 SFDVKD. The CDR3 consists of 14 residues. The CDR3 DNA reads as TGTGCCACCAGTGATCCCCAGGACAGTCGAGAGCAGTTCTTC. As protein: CATSDPQDSREQFF.

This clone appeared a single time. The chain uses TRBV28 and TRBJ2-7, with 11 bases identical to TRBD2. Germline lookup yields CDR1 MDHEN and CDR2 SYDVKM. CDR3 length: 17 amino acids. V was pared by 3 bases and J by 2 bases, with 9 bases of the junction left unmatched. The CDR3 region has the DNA TGTGCCAGCAGTTTGGGGCTAGCGGGAGGCCCGCCCTACGAGCAGTACTTC. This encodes CASSLGLAGGPPYEQYF.

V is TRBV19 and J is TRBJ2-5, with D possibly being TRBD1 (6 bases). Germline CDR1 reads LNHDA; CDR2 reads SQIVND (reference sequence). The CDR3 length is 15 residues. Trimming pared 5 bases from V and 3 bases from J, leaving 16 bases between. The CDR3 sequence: CASSHRDTEEETQYF. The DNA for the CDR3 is TGTGCCAGTAGTCACCGGGACACCGAGGAAGAGACCCAGTACTTC.

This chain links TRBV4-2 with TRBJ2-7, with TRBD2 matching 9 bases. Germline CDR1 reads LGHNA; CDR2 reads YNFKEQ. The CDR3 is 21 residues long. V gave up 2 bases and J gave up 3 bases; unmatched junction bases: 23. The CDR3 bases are TGTGCCAGCAGCCAAAGGCAATATAGCGGGAGAGGCTCTTCGTCCGGCTACGAGCAGTACTTC. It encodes CASSQRQYSGRGSSSGYEQYF.

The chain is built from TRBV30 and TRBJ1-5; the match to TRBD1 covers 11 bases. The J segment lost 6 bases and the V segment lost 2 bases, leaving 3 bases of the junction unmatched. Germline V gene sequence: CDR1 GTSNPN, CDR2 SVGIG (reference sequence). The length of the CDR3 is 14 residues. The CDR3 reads CAWSPGQGAQPQHF. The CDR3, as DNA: TGTGCCTGGAGTCCAGGACAGGGGGCTCAGCCCCAGCATTTT.

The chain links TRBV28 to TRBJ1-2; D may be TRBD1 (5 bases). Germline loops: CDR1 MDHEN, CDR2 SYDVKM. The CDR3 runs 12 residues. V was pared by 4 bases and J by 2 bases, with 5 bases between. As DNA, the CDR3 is TGTGCCAGCAGTTCAGGGAACTATGGCTACACCTTC. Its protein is CASSSGNYGYTF.

The CDR3 coding sequence is TGTGCCAGCAGCTTGGACAGGTCTAGAGAGCAGTACTTC. It codes for CASSLDRSREQYF. V is TRBV7-2 and J is TRBJ2-7, with 7 bases identical to TRBD1. CDR1 is SGHTA and CDR2 is FQGNSA in the germline V gene. The CDR3 extends over 13 amino acids. After removal of 3 bases from V and 7 bases from J, the junction contained 6 bases not matched to a gene.

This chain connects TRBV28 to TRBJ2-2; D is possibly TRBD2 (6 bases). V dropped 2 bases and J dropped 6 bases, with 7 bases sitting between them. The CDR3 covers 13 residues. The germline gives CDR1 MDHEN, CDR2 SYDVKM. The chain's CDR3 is CASSLGEAGELFF. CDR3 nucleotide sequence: TGTGCCAGCAGTTTAGGGGAGGCCGGGGAGCTGTTTTTT.

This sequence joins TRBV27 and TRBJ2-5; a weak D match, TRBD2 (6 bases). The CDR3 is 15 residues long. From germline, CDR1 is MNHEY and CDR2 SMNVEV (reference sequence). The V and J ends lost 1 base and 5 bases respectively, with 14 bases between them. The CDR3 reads CASSLLYVAGETQYF. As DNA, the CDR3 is TGTGCCAGCAGTTTATTGTACGTGGCGGGGGAGACCCAGTACTTC.

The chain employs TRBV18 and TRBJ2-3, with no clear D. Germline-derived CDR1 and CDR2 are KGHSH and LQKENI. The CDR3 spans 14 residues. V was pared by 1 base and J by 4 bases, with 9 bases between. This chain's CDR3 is CASSPLSGSDTQYF. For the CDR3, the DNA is TGTGCCAGCTCACCACTTTCAGGATCAGATACGCAGTATTTT. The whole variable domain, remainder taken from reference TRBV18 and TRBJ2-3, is NAGVMQNPRHLVRRRGQEARLRCSPMKGHSHVYWYRQLPEEGLKFMVYLQKENIIDESGMPKERFSAEFPKEGPSILRIQQVVRGDSAAYFCASSPLSGSDTQYFGPGTRLTVL.

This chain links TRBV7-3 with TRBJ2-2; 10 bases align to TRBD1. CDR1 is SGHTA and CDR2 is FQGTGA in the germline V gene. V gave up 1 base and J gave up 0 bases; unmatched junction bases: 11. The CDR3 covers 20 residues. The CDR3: CASSLIGGTGVQPNTGELFF. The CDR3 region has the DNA TGTGCCAGCAGCTTAATAGGCGGGACAGGGGTTCAACCGAACACCGGGGAGCTGTTTTTT. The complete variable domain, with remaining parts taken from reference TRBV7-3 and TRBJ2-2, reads GAGVSQTPSNKVTEKGKYVELRCDPISGHTALYWYRQSLGQGPEFLIYFQGTGAADDSGLPNDRFFAVRPEGSVSTLKIQRTERGDSAVYLCASSLIGGTGVQPNTGELFFGEGSRLTVL.

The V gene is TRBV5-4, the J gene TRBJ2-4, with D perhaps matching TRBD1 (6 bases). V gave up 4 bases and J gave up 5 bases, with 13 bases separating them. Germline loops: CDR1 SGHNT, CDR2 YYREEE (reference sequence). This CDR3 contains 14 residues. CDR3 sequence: CASSRQAFQNIQYF. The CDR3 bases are TGTGCCAGCAGCAGACAGGCGTTCCAAAACATTCAGTACTTC.

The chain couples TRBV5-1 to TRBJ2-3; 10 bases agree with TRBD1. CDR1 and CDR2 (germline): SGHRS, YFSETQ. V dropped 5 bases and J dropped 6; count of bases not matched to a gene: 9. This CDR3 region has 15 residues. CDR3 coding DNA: TGCGCCAGCAGTACCGACAGGGGGCGAGGGGATACGCAGTATTTT. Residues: CASSTDRGRGDTQYF.

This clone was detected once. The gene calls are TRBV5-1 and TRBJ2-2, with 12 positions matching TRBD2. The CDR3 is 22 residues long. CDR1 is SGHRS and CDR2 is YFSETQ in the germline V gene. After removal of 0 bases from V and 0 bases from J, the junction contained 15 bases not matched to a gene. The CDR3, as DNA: TGCGCCAGCAGCTTGGGCCTCCCCTCAACTAGCGGGAGGACCTCGAACACCGGGGAGCTGTTTTTT. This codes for CASSLGLPSTSGRTSNTGELFF.

This CDR3 is CSVANVGAYEQYF. As DNA, the CDR3 is TGCAGCGTTGCAAACGTGGGAGCCTACGAGCAGTACTTC. This sequence joins TRBV29-1 and TRBJ2-7, with a possible D match to TRBD2 (5 bases). Germline loops: CDR1 SQVTM, CDR2 ANQGSEA. The CDR3 has 13 residues. V was trimmed by 4 bases and J by 2 bases, leaving 12 bases between them.

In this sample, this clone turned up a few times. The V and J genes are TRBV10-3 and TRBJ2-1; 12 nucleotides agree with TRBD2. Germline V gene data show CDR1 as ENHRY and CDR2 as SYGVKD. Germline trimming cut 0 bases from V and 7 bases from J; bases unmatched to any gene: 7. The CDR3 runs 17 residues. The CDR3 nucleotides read TGTGCCATCAGTGAGTCGGCTAGCGGGAGGGCCGGGAATGAGCAGTTCTTC. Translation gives CAISESASGRAGNEQFF.

This CDR3 is CASSVGLLNTEAFF. In DNA, the CDR3 is TGTGCCAGCAGCGTAGGACTACTAAACACTGAAGCTTTCTTT. The chain recombines TRBV9 with TRBJ1-1; D is undetermined. V was trimmed by 0 bases and J by 2 bases, leaving 8 bases between them. The CDR3 is 14 residues long. Germline-derived CDR1 and CDR2 are SGDLS and YYNGEE.

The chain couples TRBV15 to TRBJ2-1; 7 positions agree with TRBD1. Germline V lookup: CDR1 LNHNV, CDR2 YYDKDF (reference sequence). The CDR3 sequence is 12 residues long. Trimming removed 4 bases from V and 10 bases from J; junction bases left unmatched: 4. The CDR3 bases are TGTGCCACCAGCAAGACAGGGATGGAGCAGTTCTTC. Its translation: CATSKTGMEQFF. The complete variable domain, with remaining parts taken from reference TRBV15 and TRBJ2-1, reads DAMVIQNPRYQVTQFGKPVTLSCSQTLNHNVMYWYQQKSSQAPKLLFHYYDKDFNNEADTPDNFQSRRPNTSFCFLDIRSPGLGDTAMYLCATSKTGMEQFFGPGTRLTVL.

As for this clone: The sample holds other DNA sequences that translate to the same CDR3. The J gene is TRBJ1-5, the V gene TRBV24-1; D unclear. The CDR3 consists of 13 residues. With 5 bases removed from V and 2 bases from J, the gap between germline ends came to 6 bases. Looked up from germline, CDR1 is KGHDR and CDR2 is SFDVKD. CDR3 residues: CATSGQGNQPQHF. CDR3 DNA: TGTGCCACCAGTGGGCAGGGCAATCAGCCCCAGCATTTT.

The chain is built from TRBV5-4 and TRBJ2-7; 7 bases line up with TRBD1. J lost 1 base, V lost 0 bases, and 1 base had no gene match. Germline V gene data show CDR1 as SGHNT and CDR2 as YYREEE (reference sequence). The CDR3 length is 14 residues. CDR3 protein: CASSLAGGSYEQYF. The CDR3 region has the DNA TGTGCCAGCAGCTTGGCAGGGGGATCCTACGAGCAGTACTTC.

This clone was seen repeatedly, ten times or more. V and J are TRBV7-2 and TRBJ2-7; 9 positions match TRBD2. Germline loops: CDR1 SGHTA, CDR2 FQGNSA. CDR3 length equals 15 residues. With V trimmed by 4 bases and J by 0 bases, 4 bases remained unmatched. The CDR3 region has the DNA TGTGCCAGCAGCTCATCGGGACTAGCCTCCTACGAGCAGTACTTC. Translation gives CASSSSGLASYEQYF.

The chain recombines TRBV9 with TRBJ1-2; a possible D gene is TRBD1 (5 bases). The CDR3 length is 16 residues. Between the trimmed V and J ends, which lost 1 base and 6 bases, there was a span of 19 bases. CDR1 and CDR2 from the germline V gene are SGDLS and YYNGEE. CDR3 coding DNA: TGTGCCAGCAGCGTACTTGCGTTGGGGGGATCGCATGGCTACACCTTC. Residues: CASSVLALGGSHGYTF.

The CDR3 reads CASTRDRGEEQYF. In DNA form, the CDR3 reads TGTGCCAGCACCCGGGACAGGGGTGAAGAGCAGTACTTC. The V and J genes are TRBV2 and TRBJ2-7; 10 bases fit TRBD1. The V gene end was trimmed by 7 bases and the J gene end by 7 bases; junction bases not matched to a gene: 7. Germline CDR1 SNHLY, CDR2 FYNNEI. The length of the CDR3 is 13 residues.

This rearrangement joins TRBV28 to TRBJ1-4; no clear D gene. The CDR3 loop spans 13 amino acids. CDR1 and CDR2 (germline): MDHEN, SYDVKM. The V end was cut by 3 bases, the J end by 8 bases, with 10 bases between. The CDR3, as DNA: TGTGCCAGCAGTTTTAATCGAGTGGAAAAACTGTTTTTT. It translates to CASSFNRVEKLFF.